This T cell receptor beta chain was retrieved from a study of blood T cell repertoires in COVID-19. As for the study in general: Material from acute and convalescent COVID-19 was sourced from the United States, Italy and Spain. From T cells, B-cell-depleted T cells, or PBMCs came the material, which was cDNA or gDNA.

Original handling: Nucleated cell counts were estimated from reference gene primer amplification. Sequencing was performed with immunoSEQ multiplex PCR; in TCRdb, only in-frame clones are kept and a portion is missing. V and J calls and clone size follow that table, whereas D and trimming were derived from the DNA. Seen here are about 260,000 clones, approximately 86% observed once, and the top ten hold about 8.8%. The CDR3 totals 14 residues. The clonotype originates from a man in his forties with active or convalescent COVID-19. Sequenced sample: peripheral blood. The chain employs TRBV1 and TRBJ1-6. TRBV1 is labeled a pseudogene. CDR3 in DNA: TGCACCAGCTCCAATGAGTCCTATAATTCACCCCTCCACTTT. Protein product: CTSSNESYNSPLHF.